A selection of T cell receptor beta chains follows, all from one sample in a study of T-cell reconstitution after alpha-beta-depleted transplantation in children. TCRdb called the PCR reads again in MiXCR, with one record for every CDR3 protein. The data hold roughly 590,000 distinct CDR3 sequences, with around a sixth observed a single time. The sample in question was PBMCs from the stem cell graft donor, obtained from the stem cell graft. The source of these receptors is a human donor who donated a stem cell graft to a child with acute myeloid leukemia. The CDR3 runs from the conserved cysteine through the conserved F or W. Fields, in order: D gene, J gene, clone size, V gene, CDR3 protein, CDR3 DNA. D genes are given only for firm matches. Size is stated for part of the rows, as once, few or many counts, or as a class when the clone is expanded.

d_gene: TRBD1; j_gene: TRBJ2-7; abundance: NA; v_gene: TRBV7-3; CDR3aa: CASSLTGQGAYEQYF; CDR3nt: TGTGCCAGCAGCTTAACGGGACAGGGAGCCTACGAGCAGTACTTC
d_gene: NA; j_gene: TRBJ2-3; abundance: many; v_gene: TRBV29-1; CDR3aa: CSVIPEGDTQYF; CDR3nt: TGCAGCGTGATCCCCGAGGGAGATACGCAGTATTTT
d_gene: NA; j_gene: TRBJ2-3; abundance: many; v_gene: TRBV10-3; CDR3aa: CAIGTPGPDLGAQYF; CDR3nt: TGTGCCATCGGCACTCCGGGTCCGGACCTTGGCGCGCAGTATTTT
d_gene: TRBD1; j_gene: TRBJ2-1; abundance: NA; v_gene: TRBV10-3; CDR3aa: CAISPSLYIGQGPLQEEQFF; CDR3nt: TGTGCCATCTCGCCCTCGCTGTACATCGGACAGGGACCCTTACAGGAAGAGCAGTTCTTC
d_gene: NA; j_gene: TRBJ1-5; abundance: NA; v_gene: TRBV20-1; CDR3aa: CSASSGGRDQPQHF; CDR3nt: TGCAGTGCTAGTTCGGGAGGTCGTGATCAGCCCCAGCATTTT
d_gene: TRBD1; j_gene: TRBJ2-1; abundance: many; v_gene: TRBV20-1; CDR3aa: CSATDRAKEQFF; CDR3nt: TGCAGTGCTACTGACAGGGCAAAAGAGCAGTTCTTC
d_gene: NA; j_gene: TRBJ2-2; abundance: few; v_gene: TRBV25-1; CDR3aa: CASSEVRGRFGELFF; CDR3nt: TGTGCCAGCAGTGAAGTCAGGGGAAGGTTCGGGGAGCTGTTTTTT
d_gene: NA; j_gene: TRBJ2-5; abundance: few; v_gene: TRBV20-1; CDR3aa: CSASGPPRGQYF; CDR3nt: TGCAGTGCTTCGGGCCCCCCGAGGGGCCAGTACTTC
d_gene: NA; j_gene: TRBJ1-3; abundance: few; v_gene: TRBV15; CDR3aa: CATSRKGLSGNTIYF; CDR3nt: TGTGCCACCAGCAGGAAGGGGCTCTCTGGAAACACCATATATTTT
d_gene: NA; j_gene: TRBJ2-5; abundance: NA; v_gene: TRBV7-3; CDR3aa: CASSPGLQQETQYF; CDR3nt: TGTGCCAGCAGCCCCGGGCTTCAACAAGAGACCCAGTACTTC
d_gene: NA; j_gene: TRBJ1-1; abundance: many; v_gene: TRBV6-1; CDR3aa: CASSEVRDTEAFF; CDR3nt: TGTGCCAGCAGTGAGGTGAGAGACACTGAAGCTTTCTTT
d_gene: NA; j_gene: TRBJ2-2; abundance: many; v_gene: TRBV20-1; CDR3aa: CSARDLVGAHGELFF; CDR3nt: TGCAGTGCTAGAGATCTGGTGGGGGCCCACGGGGAGCTGTTTTTT
d_gene: TRBD1; j_gene: TRBJ1-2; abundance: many; v_gene: TRBV20-1; CDR3aa: CSADRGRGYGYTF; CDR3nt: TGCAGTGCTGACAGGGGGCGCGGCTATGGCTACACCTTC
d_gene: NA; j_gene: TRBJ2-2; abundance: few; v_gene: TRBV29-1; CDR3aa: CSAPQDTGELFF; CDR3nt: TGCAGCGCCCCTCAGGATACCGGGGAGCTGTTTTTT
d_gene: NA; j_gene: TRBJ2-3; abundance: NA; v_gene: TRBV6-5; CDR3aa: CASSYGTDTQCF; CDR3nt: TGTGCCAGCAGTTACGGAACAGATACGCAGTGTTTT
d_gene: NA; j_gene: TRBJ1-1; abundance: NA; v_gene: TRBV29-1; CDR3aa: CSVIRGGENTEAFF; CDR3nt: TGCAGCGTTATTAGGGGAGGAGAGAACACTGAAGCTTTCTTT
d_gene: NA; j_gene: TRBJ2-1; abundance: NA; v_gene: TRBV7-9; CDR3aa: CASSVAQGHSNEQFF; CDR3nt: TGTGCCAGCAGCGTAGCCCAGGGACATTCCAATGAGCAGTTCTTC
d_gene: NA; j_gene: TRBJ2-2; abundance: NA; v_gene: TRBV27; CDR3aa: CASSGTRWFTGELFF; CDR3nt: TGTGCCAGCAGTGGGACAAGGTGGTTCACCGGGGAGCTGTTTTTT
d_gene: TRBD1; j_gene: TRBJ1-1; abundance: many; v_gene: TRBV15; CDR3aa: CATSSQGDTEAFF; CDR3nt: TGTGCCACCAGCAGCCAGGGGGACACTGAAGCTTTCTTT
d_gene: TRBD2; j_gene: TRBJ2-5; abundance: few; v_gene: TRBV24-1; CDR3aa: CATSDPGLAGQETQYF; CDR3nt: TGTGCCACCAGTGATCCGGGACTAGCGGGGCAGGAGACCCAGTACTTC
d_gene: NA; j_gene: TRBJ2-1; abundance: NA; v_gene: TRBV7-9; CDR3aa: CASRGPSGDEQFF; CDR3nt: TGTGCCAGCCGGGGGCCTTCAGGCGATGAGCAGTTCTTC
d_gene: NA; j_gene: TRBJ1-2; abundance: many; v_gene: TRBV20-1; CDR3aa: CSLGGGRNYGYTF; CDR3nt: TGCTCCCTAGGCGGGGGACGGAACTATGGCTACACCTTC
d_gene: TRBD1; j_gene: TRBJ1-1; abundance: NA; v_gene: TRBV27; CDR3aa: CASSQGVRNTEAFF; CDR3nt: TGTGCCAGCAGCCAGGGGGTAAGGAACACTGAAGCTTTCTTT
d_gene: NA; j_gene: TRBJ2-1; abundance: many; v_gene: TRBV20-1; CDR3aa: CSDGGPYNEQFF; CDR3nt: TGCAGTGACGGCGGGCCCTACAATGAGCAGTTCTTC
d_gene: TRBD1; j_gene: TRBJ1-2; abundance: NA; v_gene: TRBV10-2; CDR3aa: CASSGLDRGNGYTF; CDR3nt: TGCGCCAGCAGTGGCTTGGACAGGGGGAATGGCTACACCTTC
d_gene: NA; j_gene: TRBJ2-2; abundance: NA; v_gene: TRBV7-2; CDR3aa: CASSLEGSNTGELFF; CDR3nt: TGTGCCAGCAGCTTAGAGGGCAGTAACACCGGGGAGCTGTTTTTT
d_gene: NA; j_gene: TRBJ2-4; abundance: many; v_gene: TRBV19; CDR3aa: CASSNGGQDIQYF; CDR3nt: TGTGCCAGTAGTAATGGCGGGCAGGACATTCAGTACTTC
d_gene: TRBD1; j_gene: TRBJ2-1; abundance: many; v_gene: TRBV20-1; CDR3aa: CSAGGLSNEQFF; CDR3nt: TGCAGTGCAGGGGGCTTAAGCAATGAGCAGTTCTTC
d_gene: NA; j_gene: TRBJ2-2; abundance: NA; v_gene: TRBV28; CDR3aa: CASSLGTHTSNTGELFF; CDR3nt: TGTGCCAGCAGTTTAGGAACCCATACATCGAACACCGGGGAGCTGTTTTTT
d_gene: NA; j_gene: TRBJ2-7; abundance: NA; v_gene: TRBV12-3/TRBV12-4; CDR3aa: CASSSPSAAYEQYF; CDR3nt: TGTGCCAGCAGTTCCCCGTCCGCAGCCTACGAGCAGTACTTC
d_gene: NA; j_gene: TRBJ2-1; abundance: many; v_gene: TRBV5-1; CDR3aa: CASSLGSSREQFF; CDR3nt: TGCGCCAGCAGCTTGGGTTCTAGCCGCGAGCAGTTCTTC
d_gene: TRBD1; j_gene: TRBJ1-5; abundance: NA; v_gene: TRBV12-3/TRBV12-4; CDR3aa: CASRGQGARQPQHF; CDR3nt: TGTGCCAGCAGAGGACAGGGGGCGCGTCAGCCCCAGCATTTT
d_gene: TRBD2; j_gene: TRBJ2-3; abundance: few; v_gene: TRBV12-3/TRBV12-4; CDR3aa: CASSLGLAGITDTQYF; CDR3nt: TGTGCCAGCAGCCTCGGACTAGCGGGGATCACAGATACGCAGTATTTT
d_gene: NA; j_gene: TRBJ1-5; abundance: NA; v_gene: TRBV7-8; CDR3aa: CASSEGVSVNQPQHF; CDR3nt: TGTGCCAGCAGCGAGGGGGTCTCAGTCAATCAGCCCCAGCATTTT
d_gene: NA; j_gene: TRBJ1-6; abundance: many; v_gene: TRBV20-1; CDR3aa: CSARDPREGTVDSPLHF; CDR3nt: TGCAGTGCTAGAGATCCCCGGGAAGGGACGGTGGATTCACCCCTCCACTTT
d_gene: NA; j_gene: TRBJ1-5; abundance: many; v_gene: TRBV12-3/TRBV12-4; CDR3aa: CASSHSTGNQPQHF; CDR3nt: TGTGCCAGCAGTCATAGCACAGGCAATCAGCCCCAGCATTTT
d_gene: NA; j_gene: TRBJ1-2; abundance: few; v_gene: TRBV5-1; CDR3aa: CASSLVELGVGSPYGYTF; CDR3nt: TGCGCCAGCAGCTTGGTGGAACTCGGAGTAGGGTCCCCTTATGGCTACACCTTC
d_gene: NA; j_gene: TRBJ2-2; abundance: few; v_gene: TRBV6-5; CDR3aa: CASSYGPDYYTGELFF; CDR3nt: TGTGCCAGCAGTTACGGCCCGGACTACTACACCGGGGAGCTGTTTTTT
d_gene: TRBD2; j_gene: TRBJ2-1; abundance: many; v_gene: TRBV20-1; CDR3aa: CSARDLAGSSYNEQFF; CDR3nt: TGCAGTGCTAGAGATCTAGCGGGAAGCTCCTACAATGAGCAGTTCTTC